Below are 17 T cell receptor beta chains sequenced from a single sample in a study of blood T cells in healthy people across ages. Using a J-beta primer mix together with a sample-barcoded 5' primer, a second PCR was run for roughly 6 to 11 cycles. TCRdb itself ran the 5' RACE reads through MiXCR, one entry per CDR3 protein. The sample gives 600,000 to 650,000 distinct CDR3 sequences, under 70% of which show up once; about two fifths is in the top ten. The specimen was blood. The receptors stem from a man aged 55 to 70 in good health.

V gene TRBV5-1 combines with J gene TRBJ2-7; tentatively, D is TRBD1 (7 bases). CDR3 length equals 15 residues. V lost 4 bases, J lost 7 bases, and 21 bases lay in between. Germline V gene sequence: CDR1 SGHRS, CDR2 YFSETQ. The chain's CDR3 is CASSPTTVQGREQYF. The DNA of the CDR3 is TGCGCCAGCAGCCCCACCACGGTACAGGGGAGGGAGCAGTACTTC.

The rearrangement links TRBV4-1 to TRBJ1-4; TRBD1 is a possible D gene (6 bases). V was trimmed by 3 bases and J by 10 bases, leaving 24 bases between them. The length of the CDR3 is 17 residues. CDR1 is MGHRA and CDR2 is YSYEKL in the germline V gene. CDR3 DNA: TGCGCCAGCAGCCAGGCCGAAGGCGGAGGGGGGATACGAAAACTGTTTTTT. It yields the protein CASSQAEGGGGIRKLFF.

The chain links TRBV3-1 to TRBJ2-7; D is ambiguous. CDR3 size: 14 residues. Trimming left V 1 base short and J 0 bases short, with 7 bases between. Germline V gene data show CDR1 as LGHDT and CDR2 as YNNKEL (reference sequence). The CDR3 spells CASSQGVSSYEQYF. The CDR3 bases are TGTGCCAGCAGCCAAGGGGTCAGCTCCTACGAGCAGTACTTC.

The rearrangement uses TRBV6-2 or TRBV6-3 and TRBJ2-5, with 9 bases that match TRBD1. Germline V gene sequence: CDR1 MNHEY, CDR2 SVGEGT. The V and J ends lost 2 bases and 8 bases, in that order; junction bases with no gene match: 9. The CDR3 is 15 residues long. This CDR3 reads CASSYVDRGKNTQYF. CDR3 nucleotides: TGTGCCAGCAGTTACGTGGACAGGGGCAAGAATACCCAGTACTTC.

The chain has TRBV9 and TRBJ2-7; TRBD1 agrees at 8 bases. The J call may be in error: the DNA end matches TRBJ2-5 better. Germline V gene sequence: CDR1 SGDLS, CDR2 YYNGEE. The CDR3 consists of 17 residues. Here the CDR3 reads CASSLTTAGGGGETQYF. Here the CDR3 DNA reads TGTGCCAGCAGCCTGACAACTGCAGGGGGCGGAGGAGAGACCCAGTACTTC.

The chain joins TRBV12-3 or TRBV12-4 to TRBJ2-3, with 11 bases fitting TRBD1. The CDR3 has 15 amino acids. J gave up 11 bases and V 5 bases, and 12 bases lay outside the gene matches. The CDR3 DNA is TGTGCCAGCAGTCCCCCCGGACAGGGGGCAGATGTGCAGTATTTT. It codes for CASSPPGQGADVQYF.

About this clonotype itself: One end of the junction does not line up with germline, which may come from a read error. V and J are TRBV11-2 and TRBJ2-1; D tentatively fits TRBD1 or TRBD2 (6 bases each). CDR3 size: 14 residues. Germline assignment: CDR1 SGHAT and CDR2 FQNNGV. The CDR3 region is CTSSLADSDNEQFF. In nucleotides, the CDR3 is TGTACCAGCAGCTTAGCGGACAGCGACAATGAGCAGTTCTTC.

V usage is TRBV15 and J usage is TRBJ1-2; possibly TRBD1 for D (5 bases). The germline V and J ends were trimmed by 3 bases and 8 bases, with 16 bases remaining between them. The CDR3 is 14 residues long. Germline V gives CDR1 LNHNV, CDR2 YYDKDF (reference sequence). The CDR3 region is CATSRRWDSEGYTF. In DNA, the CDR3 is TGTGCCACCAGCAGGAGGTGGGACTCGGAAGGCTACACCTTC.

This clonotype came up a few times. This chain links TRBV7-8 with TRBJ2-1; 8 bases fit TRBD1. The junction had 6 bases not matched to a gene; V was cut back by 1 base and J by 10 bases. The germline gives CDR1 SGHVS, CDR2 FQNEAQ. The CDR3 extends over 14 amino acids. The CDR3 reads CASSLDQGAGEQFF. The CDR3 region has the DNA TGTGCCAGCAGCTTAGATCAGGGGGCGGGCGAGCAGTTCTTC.

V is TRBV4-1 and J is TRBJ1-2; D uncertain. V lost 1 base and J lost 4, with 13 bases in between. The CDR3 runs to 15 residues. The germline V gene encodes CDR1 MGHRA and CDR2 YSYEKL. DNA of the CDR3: TGCGCCAGCAGCCAAGGCGACGGTGGTGGCTATGGCTACACCTTC. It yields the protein CASSQGDGGGYGYTF.

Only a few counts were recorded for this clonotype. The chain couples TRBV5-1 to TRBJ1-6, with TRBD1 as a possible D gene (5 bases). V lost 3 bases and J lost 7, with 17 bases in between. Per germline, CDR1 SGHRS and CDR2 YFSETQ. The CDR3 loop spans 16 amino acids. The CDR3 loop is CASSSGVTERNSPLHF. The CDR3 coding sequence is TGCGCCAGCAGCTCCGGCGTGACAGAAAGAAATTCACCCCTCCACTTT.

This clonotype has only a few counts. CDR3 bases: TGCGCCAGCAGCTTGGAACTCACCCTTTGGAATGAGCAGTTCTTC. This codes for CASSLELTLWNEQFF. The chain has TRBV5-1 and TRBJ2-1; D is undetermined. Germline CDR1 SGHRS, CDR2 YFSETQ. The CDR3 has 15 residues. The germline V and J ends were trimmed by 0 bases and 7 bases, with 14 bases remaining between them.

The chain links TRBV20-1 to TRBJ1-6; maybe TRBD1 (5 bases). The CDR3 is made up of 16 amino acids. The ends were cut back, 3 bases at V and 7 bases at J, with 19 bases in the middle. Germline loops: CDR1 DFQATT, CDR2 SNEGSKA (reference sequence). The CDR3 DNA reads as TGCAGTGCTAGCCACGGCGGGGGATCGGGGAATTCACCCCTCCACTTT. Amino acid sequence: CSASHGGGSGNSPLHF.

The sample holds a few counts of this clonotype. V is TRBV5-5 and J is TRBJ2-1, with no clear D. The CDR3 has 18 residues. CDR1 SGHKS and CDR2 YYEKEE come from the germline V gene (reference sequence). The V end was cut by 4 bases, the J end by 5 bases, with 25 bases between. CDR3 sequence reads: CASSHMPTRSDRNNEQFF. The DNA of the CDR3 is TGTGCCAGCAGCCACATGCCGACCAGGTCGGATCGGAACAATGAGCAGTTCTTC.

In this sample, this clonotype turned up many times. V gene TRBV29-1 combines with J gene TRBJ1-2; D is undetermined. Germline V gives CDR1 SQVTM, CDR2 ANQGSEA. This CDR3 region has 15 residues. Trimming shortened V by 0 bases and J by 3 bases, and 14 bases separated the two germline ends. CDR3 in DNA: TGCAGCGTTGAAGATCCGGGGTTAATAGACTATGGCTACACCTTC. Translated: CSVEDPGLIDYGYTF.

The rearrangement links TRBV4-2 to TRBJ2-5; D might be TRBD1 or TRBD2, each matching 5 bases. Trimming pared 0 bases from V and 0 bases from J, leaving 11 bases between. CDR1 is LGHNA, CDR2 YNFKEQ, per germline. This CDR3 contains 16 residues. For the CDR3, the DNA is TGTGCCAGCAGCCAAGAAATGGGGCGGGACCAAGAGACCCAGTACTTC. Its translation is CASSQEMGRDQETQYF.

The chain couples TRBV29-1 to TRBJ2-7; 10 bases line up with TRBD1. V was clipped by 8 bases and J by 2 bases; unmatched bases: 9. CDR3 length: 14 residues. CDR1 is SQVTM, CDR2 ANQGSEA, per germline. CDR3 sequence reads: CSPPRDRGPYEQYF. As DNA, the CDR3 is TGCAGCCCTCCCCGGGACAGGGGTCCCTACGAGCAGTACTTC.